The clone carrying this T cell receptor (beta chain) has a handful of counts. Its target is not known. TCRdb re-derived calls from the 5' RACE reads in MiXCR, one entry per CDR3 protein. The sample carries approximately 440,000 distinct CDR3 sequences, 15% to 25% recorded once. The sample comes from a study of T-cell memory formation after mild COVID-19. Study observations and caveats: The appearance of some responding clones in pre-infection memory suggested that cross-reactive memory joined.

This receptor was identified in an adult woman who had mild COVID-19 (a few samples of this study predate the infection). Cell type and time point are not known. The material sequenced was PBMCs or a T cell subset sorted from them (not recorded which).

The CDR3 protein is CATSDSSVPRDTGELFF. The CDR3, as DNA: TGTGCCACCAGTGATTCATCGGTCCCAAGGGACACCGGGGAGCTGTTTTTT. The genes are TRBV24-1 and TRBJ2-2; D is uncertain. V lost 2 bases and J lost 3, with 15 bases in between. Germline CDR1 and CDR2: KGHDR and SFDVKD. The CDR3 is 17 residues long.